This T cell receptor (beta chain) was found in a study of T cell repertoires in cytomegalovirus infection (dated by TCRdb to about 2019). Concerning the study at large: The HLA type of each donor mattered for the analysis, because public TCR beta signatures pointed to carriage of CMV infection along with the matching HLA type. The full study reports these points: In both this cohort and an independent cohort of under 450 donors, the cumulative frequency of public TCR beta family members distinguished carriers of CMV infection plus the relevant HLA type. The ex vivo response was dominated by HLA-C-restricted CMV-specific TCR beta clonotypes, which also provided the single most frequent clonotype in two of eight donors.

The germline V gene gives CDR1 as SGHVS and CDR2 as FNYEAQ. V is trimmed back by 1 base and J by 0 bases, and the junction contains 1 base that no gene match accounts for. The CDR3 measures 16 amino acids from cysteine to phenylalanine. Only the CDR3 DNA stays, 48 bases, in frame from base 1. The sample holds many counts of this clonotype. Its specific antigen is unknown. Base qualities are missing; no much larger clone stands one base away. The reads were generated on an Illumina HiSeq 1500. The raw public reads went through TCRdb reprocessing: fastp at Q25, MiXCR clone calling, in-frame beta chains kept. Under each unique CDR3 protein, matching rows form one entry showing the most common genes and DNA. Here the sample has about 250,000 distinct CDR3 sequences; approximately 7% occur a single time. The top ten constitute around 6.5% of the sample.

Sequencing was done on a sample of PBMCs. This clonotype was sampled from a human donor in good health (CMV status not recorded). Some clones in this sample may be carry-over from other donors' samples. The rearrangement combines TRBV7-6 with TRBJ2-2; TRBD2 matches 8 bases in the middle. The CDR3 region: CASSLELAANTGELFF. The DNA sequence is TGTGCCAGCAGCTTAGAACTAGCGGCGAACACCGGGGAGCTGTTTTTT.